The 11 T cell receptor beta chains listed next were all sequenced from one sample in a study of CD8+CD57+ T cells in acquired aplastic anemia. CDR3 and TCR beta VDJ profiling relied on genomic DNA as the template. A single record per CDR3 protein comes from TCRdb applying MiXCR to the reads. The sample yields 130,000 or so distinct CDR3 sequences, less than 45% seen once. The sample taken for sequencing was sorted CD4+, CD8+, or CD8+CD57+ T cells (not recorded which) from PBMCs. These receptors all come from a human donor in good health, serving as a control.

This clonotype was picked up many times. The chain employs TRBV20-1 and TRBJ1-2, with TRBD1 identical over 10 bases. Looked up from germline, CDR1 is DFQATT and CDR2 is SNEGSKA (reference sequence). This CDR3 spans 12 amino acids. CDR3 in amino acids: CSLGQGDAGYTF. CDR3 coding DNA: TGCAGCCTTGGACAGGGGGATGCCGGCTACACCTTC.

Many counts were recorded for this clonotype. This chain connects TRBV7-9 to TRBJ2-2; D is unclear. This CDR3 spans 13 amino acids. Deletions cut 0 bases from V and 6 bases from J, with 5 bases between. Germline loops: CDR1 SEHNR, CDR2 FQNEAQ (reference sequence). CDR3 amino acids: CASSLAHSGELFF. CDR3 DNA sequence: TGTGCCAGCAGCTTAGCGCATTCCGGGGAGCTGTTTTTT.

This clonotype was recorded only once. This may be a read error: a much more frequent sequence differs by one nucleotide. Since the CDR3 does not end with the conserved phenylalanine or tryptophan, this likely comes from a read error. This sequence joins TRBV13 and TRBJ1-1; D unresolved. Germline V gives CDR1 PRHDT, CDR2 FYEKMQ (reference sequence). This CDR3 spans 16 amino acids. Deletions cut 3 bases from V and 0 bases from J, with 14 bases between. DNA of the CDR3: TGTGCCAGCAGCTTCTCGGTTTTGACTATGAACACTGAAGCTTTCTCT. Translation gives CASSFSVLTMNTEAFS.

Many counts were recorded for this clonotype. The chain employs TRBV27 and TRBJ2-7, with 14 bases aligning to TRBD2. CDR3 length equals 18 residues. The germline V gene has CDR1 MNHEY and CDR2 SMNVEV (reference sequence). With 3 bases clipped from V and 0 bases from J, the junction kept 7 bases outside the gene matches. CDR3 loop: CASSFRTSGGPSSYEQYF. DNA for the CDR3: TGTGCCAGCAGTTTTAGGACTAGCGGGGGGCCCAGCTCCTACGAGCAGTACTTC.

At least ten counts were recorded for this clonotype. This chain links TRBV7-9 with TRBJ2-7; weak D call: TRBD2 (6 bases). V lost 1 base and J lost 6, with 19 bases in between. The CDR3 runs to 16 residues. The V gene's germline CDR1 is SEHNR and CDR2 FQNEAQ (reference sequence). Here the CDR3 reads CASSLEVGGPRSEQYF. The CDR3 coding sequence is TGTGCCAGCAGCTTAGAGGTGGGGGGTCCCCGCTCCGAGCAGTACTTC.

This sequence joins TRBV29-1 and TRBJ2-5, with D perhaps matching TRBD1 (5 bases). The CDR3 covers 13 residues. V was trimmed by 1 base and J by 0 bases, leaving 6 bases between them. Germline CDR1 reads SQVTM; CDR2 reads ANQGSEA. CDR3 protein: CSVEGRDQETQYF. The CDR3 DNA reads as TGCAGCGTTGAAGGCAGGGACCAAGAGACCCAGTACTTC.

The CDR3: CAWSPGGTNTGELFF. The CDR3 DNA is TGTGCCTGGAGTCCTGGGGGAACGAACACCGGGGAGCTGTTTTTT. The V gene is TRBV30, the J gene TRBJ2-2, with D perhaps matching TRBD1 or TRBD2 (5 bases each). CDR1 is GTSNPN, CDR2 SVGIG, per germline (reference sequence). The V gene lost 2 bases and the J gene lost 0 bases, with 10 bases spanning the gap. CDR3 size: 15 residues.

J is TRBJ1-5 and V is TRBV7-2; a weak D match, TRBD1 (5 bases). Deletions cut 8 bases from V and 11 bases from J, with 10 bases between. The V gene's germline CDR1 is SGHTA and CDR2 FQGNSA. The CDR3 length is 10 residues. CDR3 amino acids: CASRGGAQHF. CDR3 DNA sequence: TGTGCCAGCCGTGGAGGGGCCCAGCATTTT.

The chain links TRBV7-2 to TRBJ1-4; weak D call: TRBD1 (6 bases). The V gene's germline CDR1 is SGHTA and CDR2 FQGNSA. This CDR3 is 13 amino acids long. Trimming took 2 bases from V and 6 from J, leaving 7 bases between them. The CDR3 reads CASSLHRDEKLFF. DNA of the CDR3: TGTGCCAGCAGCTTACACAGGGATGAAAAACTGTTTTTT.

As DNA, the CDR3 is TGTGCCAGCAGTTTACAGGGGGCTCTCAGCATATATTTT. Translation gives CASSLQGALSIYF. The chain carries TRBV9 and TRBJ1-3; 9 bases agree with TRBD1. In germline, CDR1 is SGDLS, CDR2 YYNGEE. The ends lost 5 bases at V and 12 bases at J; junction bases unmatched: 9. The CDR3 consists of 13 residues.

This chain joins TRBV10-3 and TRBJ1-6; the D gene is possibly TRBD1 (6 bases). The germline CDR1 and CDR2 sequences are ENHRY and SYGVKD. This CDR3 region has 12 residues. V was shortened by 8 bases and J by 13 bases, with 15 bases between the two germline ends. The chain's CDR3 is CAIAGDTRPLHF. CDR3 DNA: TGTGCCATCGCGGGGGACACTCGCCCCCTCCACTTT.